The 11 T cell receptor beta chains below all came from one sample that was sequenced in a study of blood T cell repertoires in COVID-19. Produced via immunoSEQ multiplex PCR; TCRdb's table is partial and in-frame only. The data show roughly 120,000 clones, more than 80% seen once. Specimen: peripheral blood. These receptors came from a woman aged 60 to 75 with COVID-19, enrolled during active disease.

This chain connects TRBV4-1 to TRBJ2-5, with 9 positions matching TRBD1. Germline CDR1 is MGHRA and CDR2 is YSYEKL. With V trimmed by 5 bases and J by 5 bases, 6 bases remained unmatched. The CDR3 extends over 14 amino acids. The CDR3 nucleotides read TGCGCCAGCAGCTTACAGGGGGCTCGGGAGACCCAGTACTTC. Translating it yields CASSLQGARETQYF.

The V gene is TRBV5-6, the J gene TRBJ1-2; D unresolved. The germline V and J ends were trimmed by 2 bases and 0 bases, with 14 bases remaining between them. The CDR3 has 16 amino acids. Germline CDR1 reads SGHDT; CDR2 reads YYEEEE. The CDR3 sequence is CASSFPLYRANYGYTF. The CDR3 nucleotides read TGTGCCAGCAGCTTTCCCCTGTACAGAGCTAACTATGGCTACACCTTC.

This chain joins TRBV21-1 and TRBJ1-1; no check of the table's D call, TRBD1, against the DNA was made. TRBV21-1 is listed as a pseudogene. The CDR3 covers 15 residues. The CDR3 here is CASSTRQGRVTEAFF. The CDR3 region has the DNA TGTGCCAGCAGCACTCGACAGGGGAGGGTCACTGAAGCTTTCTTT.

This chain joins TRBV30 and TRBJ1-1, with D hard to call. Germline V gives CDR1 GTSNPN, CDR2 SVGIG (reference sequence). Deletions cut 0 bases from V and 0 bases from J, with 11 bases between. The CDR3 runs 15 residues. The CDR3: CAWSVPAGMNTEAFF. The CDR3 DNA reads as TGTGCCTGGAGTGTACCCGCAGGTATGAACACTGAAGCTTTCTTT.

The chain employs TRBV19 and TRBJ1-6, with D possibly TRBD1 on 5 matching bases. The CDR3 runs 13 residues. Germline V gene lookup returns CDR1 LNHDA and CDR2 SQIVND (reference sequence). The CDR3 protein is CSGSPSGNSPLHF. CDR3 nucleotide sequence: TGTTCAGGGTCCCCAAGTGGAAATTCACCCCTCCACTTT.

The chain employs TRBV24-1 and TRBJ2-7, with TRBD1 matching over 7 bases. This CDR3 has 17 residues. Per the germline V gene, CDR1 is KGHDR and CDR2 is SFDVKD. V lost 4 bases to trimming and J lost 4 bases; unmatched junction nucleotides: 15. The CDR3 DNA sequence: TGTGCCACCAGTGACCGATGGGGGTGCAGGGGGAATTACGAGCAGTACTTC. Its protein is CATSDRWGCRGNYEQYF.

Worth noting for this clone: A read error may explain this, as a much larger clone is one base away. The chain joins TRBV10-3 to TRBJ2-7; tentatively, D is TRBD1 (6 bases). Germline V gene data show CDR1 as ENHRY and CDR2 as SYGVKD. This CDR3 spans 13 amino acids. The V end lost 8 bases, the J end lost 6 bases, and 17 bases lay between the germline ends. The CDR3 DNA reads TGTGCCATCGGAATGTCAGGGGCGGGCGAGCAGTACTTC. Translation gives CAIGMSGAGEQYF.

The V and J genes are TRBV7-9 and TRBJ2-5; 12 bases match TRBD2. The CDR3 is made up of 15 amino acids. Germline values: CDR1 SEHNR, CDR2 FQNEAQ (reference sequence). Losses at the gene ends were 4 bases for V and 5 bases for J; bases not matched to a gene: 5. Here the CDR3 reads CASSSLAGGRETQYF. As DNA, the CDR3 is TGTGCCAGCAGCTCCCTAGCGGGGGGGCGGGAGACCCAGTACTTC.

The chain joins TRBV7-9 to TRBJ2-1, with D maybe TRBD1 (5 bases). Germline CDR1 reads SEHNR; CDR2 reads FQNEAQ (reference sequence). CDR3 length: 13 residues. Deletions cut 7 bases from V and 5 bases from J, with 12 bases between. The CDR3 region is CASKGPADNEQFF. The CDR3 region has the DNA TGTGCCAGCAAGGGGCCTGCGGACAATGAGCAGTTCTTC.

The rearrangement links TRBV7-2 to TRBJ1-4, with 12 bases that match TRBD1. Trimming took 5 bases from V and 8 from J; bases not matched to a gene: 3. Germline CDR1 is SGHTA and CDR2 is FQGNSA. CDR3 size: 14 residues. This chain's CDR3 is CASSPGQGAEKLFF. The CDR3 coding sequence is TGTGCCAGCAGCCCGGGACAGGGGGCGGAAAAACTGTTTTTT. Full variable domain (outside the CDR3, taken from reference TRBV7-2 and TRBJ1-4): GAGVSQSPSNKVTEKGKDVELRCDPISGHTALYWYRQSLGQGLEFLIYFQGNSAPDKSGLPSDRFSAERTGGSVSTLTIQRTQQEDSAVYLCASSPGQGAEKLFFGSGTQLSVL.

The rearrangement joins TRBV24-1 to TRBJ1-2; D might be TRBD1 (5 bases). This CDR3 spans 14 amino acids. Deletions cut 4 bases from V and 8 bases from J, with 16 bases between. CDR1 KGHDR and CDR2 SFDVKD come from the germline V gene. The DNA for the CDR3 is TGTGCCACCAGTGACCCCAGGGTGGTCCACGGCTACACCTTC. Translating it yields CATSDPRVVHGYTF.